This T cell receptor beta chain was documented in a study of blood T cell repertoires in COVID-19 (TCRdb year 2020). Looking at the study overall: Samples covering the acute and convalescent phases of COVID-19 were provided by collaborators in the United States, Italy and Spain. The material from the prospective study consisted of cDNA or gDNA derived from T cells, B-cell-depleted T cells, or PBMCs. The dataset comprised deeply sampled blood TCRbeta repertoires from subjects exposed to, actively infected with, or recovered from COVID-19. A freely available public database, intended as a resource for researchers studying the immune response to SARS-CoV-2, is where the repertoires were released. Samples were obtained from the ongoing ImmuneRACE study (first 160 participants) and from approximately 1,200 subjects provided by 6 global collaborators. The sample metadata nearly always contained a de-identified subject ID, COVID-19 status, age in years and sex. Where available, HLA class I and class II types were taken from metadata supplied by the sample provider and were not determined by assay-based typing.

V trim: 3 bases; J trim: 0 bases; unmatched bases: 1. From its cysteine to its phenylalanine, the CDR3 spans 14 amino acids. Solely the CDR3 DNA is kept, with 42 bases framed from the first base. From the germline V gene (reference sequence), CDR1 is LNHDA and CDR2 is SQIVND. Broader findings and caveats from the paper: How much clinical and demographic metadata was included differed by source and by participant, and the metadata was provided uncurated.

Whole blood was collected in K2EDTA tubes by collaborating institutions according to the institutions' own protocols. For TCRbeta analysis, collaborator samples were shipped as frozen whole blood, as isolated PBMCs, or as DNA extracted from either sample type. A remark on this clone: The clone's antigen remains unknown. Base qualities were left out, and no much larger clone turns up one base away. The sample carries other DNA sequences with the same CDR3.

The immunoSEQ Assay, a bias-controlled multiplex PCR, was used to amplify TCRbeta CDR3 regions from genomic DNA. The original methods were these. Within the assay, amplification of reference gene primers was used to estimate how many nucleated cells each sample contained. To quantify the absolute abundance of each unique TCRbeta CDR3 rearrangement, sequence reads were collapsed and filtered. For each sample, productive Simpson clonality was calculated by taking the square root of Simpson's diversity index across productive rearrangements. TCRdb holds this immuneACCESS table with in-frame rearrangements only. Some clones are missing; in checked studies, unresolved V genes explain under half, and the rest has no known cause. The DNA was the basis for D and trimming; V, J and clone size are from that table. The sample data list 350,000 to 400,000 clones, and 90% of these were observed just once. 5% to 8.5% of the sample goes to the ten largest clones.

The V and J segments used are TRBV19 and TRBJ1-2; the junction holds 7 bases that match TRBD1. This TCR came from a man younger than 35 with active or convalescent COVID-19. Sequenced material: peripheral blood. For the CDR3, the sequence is CASSIGTANYGYTF. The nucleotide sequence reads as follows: TGTGCCAGTAGTATCGGGACAGCTAACTATGGCTACACCTTC.